This passage covers 20 T cell receptor beta chains from one sample sequenced in a study of CD8+ T cells in alopecia areata. Extracted from the samples, RNA was reverse transcribed into cDNA to serve as the sequencing template. The method was immunoSEQ multiplex PCR; TCRdb's version includes in-frame clones alone and lacks a portion of them. The table shows 60,000 to 85,000 clones, with roughly 30% occurring only once. Treatment here: oral pan-JAK inhibitor, 5-10 mg twice daily. Sequencing was performed on CD8+ T cells sorted from blood, taken at week 4, from a patient treated with tofacitinib. These receptors came from a human donor with alopecia areata.

This clone was observed at least ten times. The CDR3 DNA reads TGTGCCAGCAGTGCGACAGAATACGAGCAGTACTTC. Translation: CASSATEYEQYF. This chain connects TRBV25-1 to TRBJ2-7, with a tentative D call TRBD1 (5 bases). CDR1 and CDR2 (germline): MGHDK, SYGVNS. Trimming removed 4 bases from V and 4 bases from J, with 8 bases in between. This CDR3 is 12 amino acids long.

The chain joins TRBV29-1 to TRBJ2-2; D might be TRBD1 (5 bases). Germline lookup yields CDR1 SQVTM and CDR2 ANQGSEA. The V and J ends lost 4 bases and 0 bases respectively, with 12 bases between them. The length of the CDR3 is 15 residues. The CDR3 region is CSVVSSGPNTGELFF. The CDR3 nucleotides read TGCAGCGTTGTTTCTTCAGGGCCGAACACCGGGGAGCTGTTTTTT.

In this sample, this clone turned up a few times. The chain is built from TRBV6-5 and TRBJ2-7; the match to TRBD1 covers 10 bases. From germline, CDR1 is MNHEY and CDR2 SVGAGI. J gave up 7 bases and V 5 bases, and 11 bases lay outside the gene matches. The CDR3 length is 15 residues. This CDR3 is CASSSPRQGAREQYF. The CDR3 region has the DNA TGTGCCAGCAGTAGTCCGAGACAGGGGGCGCGAGAGCAGTACTTC.

This clone has only a few counts. This chain joins TRBV18 and TRBJ2-7; 10 nucleotides agree with TRBD1. Germline V gives CDR1 KGHSH, CDR2 LQKENI. Trimming removed 4 bases from V and 3 bases from J; junction bases left unmatched: 3. The CDR3 spans 14 residues. CDR3 nucleotide sequence: TGTGCCAGCTCACTCCGGGACAGGGGCTACGAGCAGTACTTC. Amino acid sequence: CASSLRDRGYEQYF.

The chain employs TRBV2 and TRBJ1-5, with TRBD1 identical over 8 bases. The trim removed 4 bases at V and 4 bases at J, leaving 0 bases unmatched. This CDR3 region has 13 residues. Germline-derived CDR1 and CDR2 are SNHLY and FYNNEI. CDR3 amino acids: CASSGTGNQPQHF. CDR3 bases: TGTGCCAGCAGTGGGACAGGGAATCAGCCCCAGCATTTT. The variable domain in full, completed from reference TRBV2 and TRBJ1-5, reads EPEVTQTPSHQVTQMGQEVILRCVPISNHLYFYWYRQILGQKVEFLVSFYNNEISEKSEIFDDQFSVERPDGSNFTLKIRSTKLEDSAMYFCASSGTGNQPQHFGDGTRLSIL.

This clone was seen a few times. The chain couples TRBV2 to TRBJ1-1, with D hard to call. Trimming stripped 7 bases from V and 1 base from J, with 4 bases between. Germline V gives CDR1 SNHLY, CDR2 FYNNEI. The CDR3 length is 11 residues. The CDR3 nucleotides read TGTGCCAGCATGGGGAACACTGAAGCTTTCTTT. Protein sequence: CASMGNTEAFF.

V is TRBV4-1 and J is TRBJ2-4; D not certain. CDR1 MGHRA and CDR2 YSYEKL come from the germline V gene. The CDR3 contains 12 residues. Trimming cost V 1 base and J 8 bases, with 6 bases left between them. CDR3 amino acids: CASSQGRDIQYF. The CDR3 bases are TGCGCCAGCAGCCAAGGGAGAGACATTCAGTACTTC.

This clone was detected only a few times. This chain joins TRBV27 and TRBJ2-6; unclear D gene. CDR1 and CDR2 from the germline V gene are MNHEY and SMNVEV (reference sequence). The germline V and J ends were trimmed by 2 bases and 0 bases, with 5 bases remaining between them. The CDR3 runs 15 residues. Here the CDR3 reads CASSLGLSGANVLTF. Here the CDR3 DNA reads TGTGCCAGCAGTTTAGGGCTCTCTGGGGCCAACGTCCTGACTTTC.

This clone was picked up a small number of times. The V gene is TRBV4-2, the J gene TRBJ2-7, with 10 nucleotides matching TRBD2. The trim removed 4 bases at V and 4 bases at J, leaving 4 bases unmatched. CDR3 length: 14 residues. Germline V lookup: CDR1 LGHNA, CDR2 YNFKEQ. CDR3 nucleotide sequence: TGTGCCAGCAGCCCCCTAGCGGGAGTATACGAGCAGTACTTC. Translated: CASSPLAGVYEQYF.

A few counts support this clone. The rearrangement joins TRBV10-2 to TRBJ1-3, with a tentative D call TRBD1 (5 bases). Per germline, CDR1 WSHSY and CDR2 SAAADI. The CDR3 runs to 14 residues. Trimming cost V 7 bases and J 4 bases, with 14 bases left between them. For the CDR3, the DNA is TGCGCCAGCACCGACGCAGGGATCGGAAACACCATATATTTT. Protein sequence: CASTDAGIGNTIYF.

This clone was counted at least ten times. The same CDR3 is also encoded by other DNA sequences in this sample. This chain links TRBV4-1 with TRBJ2-1, with D tentatively TRBD1 (5 bases). Deletions cut 0 bases from V and 9 bases from J, with 6 bases between. CDR3 size: 12 residues. Germline loops: CDR1 MGHRA, CDR2 YSYEKL. The CDR3 sequence is CASSQDRVEQFF. The CDR3 region has the DNA TGCGCCAGCAGCCAAGACAGGGTTGAGCAGTTCTTC.

V is TRBV15 and J is TRBJ1-5; D gene uncertain. The germline V gene encodes CDR1 LNHNV and CDR2 YYDKDF (reference sequence). This CDR3 spans 13 amino acids. V was trimmed by 8 bases and J by 6 bases, leaving 14 bases between them. CDR3: CATGRSRSQPQHF. The CDR3 DNA sequence: TGTGCCACCGGACGGAGTCGGAGTCAGCCCCAGCATTTT. Full variable domain (rest looked up from reference TRBV15 and TRBJ1-5): DAMVIQNPRYQVTQFGKPVTLSCSQTLNHNVMYWYQQKSSQAPKLLFHYYDKDFNNEADTPDNFQSRRPNTSFCFLDIRSPGLGDTAMYLCATGRSRSQPQHFGDGTRLSIL.

Only a few counts were recorded for this clone. The DNA for the CDR3 is TGCAGCGCCGAAGGGGGGGTTGCCGGGGAGCTGTTTTTT. Amino acid sequence: CSAEGGVAGELFF. The genes are TRBV29-1 and TRBJ2-2; D is possibly TRBD2 (7 bases). There are 13 residues in the CDR3. V was trimmed by 7 bases and J by 6 bases, leaving 15 bases between them. Germline V lookup: CDR1 SQVTM, CDR2 ANQGSEA.

This chain joins TRBV28 and TRBJ2-5; 7 bases map to TRBD1. CDR1 is MDHEN and CDR2 is SYDVKM in the germline V gene. CDR3 length: 14 amino acids. With 3 bases clipped from V and 2 bases from J, the junction kept 3 bases outside the gene matches. The CDR3 region is CASSFAGGQETQYF. In nucleotides, the CDR3 is TGTGCCAGCAGTTTTGCAGGGGGACAAGAGACCCAGTACTTC.

This clone has just a few counts. V usage is TRBV5-1 and J usage is TRBJ2-1; D is uncertain. Deletions cut 2 bases from V and 10 bases from J, with 10 bases between. CDR1 is SGHRS and CDR2 is YFSETQ in the germline V gene. This CDR3 spans 12 amino acids. The CDR3 bases are TGCGCCAGCAGCTTTAATATTGGGGAGCAGTTCTTC. Translated: CASSFNIGEQFF.

This clone has more than one count but fewer than ten. V gene TRBV5-6 combines with J gene TRBJ2-7, with 9 bases identical to TRBD2. The CDR3 is 18 residues long. The V segment lost 4 bases and the J segment 2 bases; nucleotides outside the gene matches: 16. CDR1 is SGHDT, CDR2 YYEEEE, per germline. The CDR3 DNA sequence: TGTGCCAGCAGCCCAGGGCCGGGACTAGCCGCGGGGACCTACGAGCAGTACTTC. Amino acids: CASSPGPGLAAGTYEQYF.

This chain uses TRBV19 with TRBJ2-6; 7 nucleotides match TRBD1. The CDR3 is 16 amino acids. Germline assignment: CDR1 LNHDA and CDR2 SQIVND (reference sequence). V shed 5 bases and J 1 base; nucleotides not matched to a gene: 5. The CDR3 is CASSYRGQSGANVLTF. DNA for the CDR3: TGTGCCAGTAGTTACAGGGGCCAGTCTGGGGCCAACGTCCTGACTTTC.

This clone was counted only a few times. J is TRBJ2-1 and V is TRBV25-1; D is ambiguous. CDR3 length: 12 residues. Trimming pared 3 bases from V and 15 bases from J, leaving 15 bases between. Germline CDR1 is MGHDK and CDR2 is SYGVNS. CDR3 DNA sequence: TGTGCCAGCAGTGATGGCGTGTCATTGTGGTTCTTC. This codes for CASSDGVSLWFF.

The chain joins TRBV15 to TRBJ2-5; 9 positions match TRBD1. This CDR3 contains 16 residues. CDR1 and CDR2 from the germline V gene are LNHNV and YYDKDF (reference sequence). Trimming removed 0 bases from V and 7 bases from J; junction bases left unmatched: 9. CDR3 DNA sequence: TGTGCCACCAGCAGAGACCCAACAGGGGGCGAGGGGACCCAGTACTTC. Translating gives CATSRDPTGGEGTQYF. The full variable domain, in which reference TRBV15 and TRBJ2-5 provide the parts outside the CDR3, is DAMVIQNPRYQVTQFGKPVTLSCSQTLNHNVMYWYQQKSSQAPKLLFHYYDKDFNNEADTPDNFQSRRPNTSFCFLDIRSPGLGDTAMYLCATSRDPTGGEGTQYFGPGTRLLVL.

The V call is TRBV4-3, the J call TRBJ1-1; no clear D. There are 14 residues in the CDR3. Germline-derived CDR1 and CDR2 are LGHNA and YSLEER. Trimming removed 4 bases at V and 6 bases at J, with 15 bases between. The DNA of the CDR3 is TGCGCCAGCAGCCGACTACAACTACACCCTGAAGCTTTCTTT. This translates into CASSRLQLHPEAFF.